A single sample gave rise to the 3 T cell receptor beta chains below, sequenced in a study of early T cells in non-severe SARS-CoV-2 infection. Using its own MiXCR run on the 5' RACE reads, TCRdb lists one record per CDR3 protein. Of 70,000 to 95,000 distinct CDR3 sequences in the sample, approximately 15% were seen once. Sequences were obtained from whole blood. The receptors were gathered from an adult who was a healthcare worker with PCR-confirmed SARS-CoV-2 infection or an uninfected control (not recorded which).

The rearrangement uses TRBV4-2 and TRBJ2-1; D is perhaps TRBD2 (6 bases). The V end was cut by 4 bases, the J end by 9 bases, with 19 bases between. The CDR3 loop spans 15 amino acids. Looked up from germline, CDR1 is LGHNA and CDR2 is YNFKEQ. CDR3 DNA sequence: TGTGCCAGCAGCCGAGTTGGGACGGGGGTTTCTGAGCAGTTCTTC. Protein: CASSRVGTGVSEQFF.

The chain uses TRBV29-1 and TRBJ2-1; TRBD1 is a possible D gene (6 bases). The V and J ends lost 1 base and 8 bases respectively, with 12 bases between them. The germline V gene encodes CDR1 SQVTM and CDR2 ANQGSEA. This CDR3 contains 13 residues. For the CDR3, the DNA is TGCAGCGTTGAAGCCACAGGGTATGATGAGCAGTTCTTC. Protein sequence: CSVEATGYDEQFF.

The rearrangement links TRBV6-1 to TRBJ2-7; either TRBD1 or TRBD2 may supply D (6 bases each). Germline V gene data show CDR1 as MNHNS and CDR2 as SASEGT. V lost 3 bases and J lost 12, with 18 bases in between. The CDR3 runs to 13 residues. This chain's CDR3 is CASSEVWGDTPYV. For the CDR3, the DNA is TGTGCCAGCAGTGAGGTTTGGGGGGACACCCCGTACGTC.